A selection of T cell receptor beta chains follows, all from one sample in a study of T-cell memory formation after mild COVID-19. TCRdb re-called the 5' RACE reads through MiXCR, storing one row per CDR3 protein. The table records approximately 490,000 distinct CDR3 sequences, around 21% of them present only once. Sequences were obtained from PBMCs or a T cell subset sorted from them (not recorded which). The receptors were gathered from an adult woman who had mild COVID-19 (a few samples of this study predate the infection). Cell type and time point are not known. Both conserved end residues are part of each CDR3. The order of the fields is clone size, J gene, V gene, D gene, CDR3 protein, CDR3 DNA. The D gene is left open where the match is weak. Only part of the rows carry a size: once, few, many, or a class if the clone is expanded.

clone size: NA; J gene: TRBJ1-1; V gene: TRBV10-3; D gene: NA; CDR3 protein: CAISVGGAEAFF; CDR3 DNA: TGTGCCATCAGTGTGGGAGGGGCTGAAGCTTTCTTT
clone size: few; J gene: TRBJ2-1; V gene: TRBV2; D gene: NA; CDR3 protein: CASRPEAGEQFF; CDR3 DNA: TGTGCCAGCAGACCGGAGGCCGGTGAGCAGTTCTTC
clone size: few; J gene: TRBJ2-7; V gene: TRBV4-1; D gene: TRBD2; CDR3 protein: CASSHKMELGTSSYEQYF; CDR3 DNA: TGCGCCAGCAGCCACAAAATGGAACTGGGGACTAGCTCCTACGAGCAGTACTTC
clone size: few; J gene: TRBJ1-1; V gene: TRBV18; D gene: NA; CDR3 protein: CASSPRARENTEAFF; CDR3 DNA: TGTGCCAGCTCACCACGGGCCAGGGAGAACACTGAAGCTTTCTTT
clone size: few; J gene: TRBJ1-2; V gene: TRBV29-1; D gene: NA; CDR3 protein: CSVEDHYRGGNGYTF; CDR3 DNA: TGCAGCGTTGAAGATCATTATAGAGGTGGGAATGGCTACACCTTC
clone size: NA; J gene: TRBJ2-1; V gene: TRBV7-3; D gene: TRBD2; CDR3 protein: CASSFDSGGAQFF; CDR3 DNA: TGTGCCAGCAGTTTCGATAGCGGGGGGGCCCAGTTCTTC
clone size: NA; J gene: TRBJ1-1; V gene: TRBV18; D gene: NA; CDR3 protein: CASSPTGPDLDTEAFF; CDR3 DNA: TGTGCCAGCTCACCGACCGGGCCGGATTTGGACACTGAAGCTTTCTTT
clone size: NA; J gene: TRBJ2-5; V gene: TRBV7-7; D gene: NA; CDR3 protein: CASSLGHKETQYF; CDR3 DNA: TGTGCTAGCAGCTTAGGCCATAAAGAGACCCAGTACTTC
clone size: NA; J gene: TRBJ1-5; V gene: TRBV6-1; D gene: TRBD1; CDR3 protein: CASSEKGGGESNQPQHF; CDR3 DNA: TGTGCCAGCAGTGAAAAGGGAGGGGGCGAAAGCAATCAGCCCCAGCATTTT
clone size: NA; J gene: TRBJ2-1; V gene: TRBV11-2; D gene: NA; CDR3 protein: CASGDYNEQFF; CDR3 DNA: TGTGCCAGCGGAGATTACAATGAGCAGTTCTTC
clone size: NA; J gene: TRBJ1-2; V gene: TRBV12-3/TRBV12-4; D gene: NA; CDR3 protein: CASSLVGIGYTF; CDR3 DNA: TGTGCCAGCAGTTTGGTTGGTATTGGCTACACCTTC
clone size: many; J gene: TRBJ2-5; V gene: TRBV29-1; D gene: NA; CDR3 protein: CSVEGPVEETQYF; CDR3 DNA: TGCAGCGTTGAGGGTCCGGTGGAGGAGACCCAGTACTTC
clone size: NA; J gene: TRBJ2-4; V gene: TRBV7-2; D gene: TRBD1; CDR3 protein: CASSLGGQGLAKNIQYF; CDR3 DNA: TGTGCCAGCAGCTTAGGGGGACAGGGGTTAGCCAAAAACATTCAGTACTTC
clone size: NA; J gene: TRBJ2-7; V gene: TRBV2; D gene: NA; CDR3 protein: CASREQVTYEQYF; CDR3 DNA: TGTGCCAGCAGGGAGCAGGTCACCTACGAGCAGTACTTC
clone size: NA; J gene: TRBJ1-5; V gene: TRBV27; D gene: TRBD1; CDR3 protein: CASRRQGPGNQPQHF; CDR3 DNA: TGTGCCAGCAGGCGACAGGGCCCCGGCAATCAGCCCCAGCATTTT
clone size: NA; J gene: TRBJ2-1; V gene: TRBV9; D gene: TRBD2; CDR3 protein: CASSVGGGAREQFF; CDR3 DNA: TGTGCCAGCAGCGTTGGCGGGGGGGCACGTGAGCAGTTCTTC
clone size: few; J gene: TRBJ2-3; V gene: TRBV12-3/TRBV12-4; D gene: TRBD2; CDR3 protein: CASSPYVGGSSTDTQYF; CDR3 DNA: TGTGCCAGCAGCCCCTACGTGGGGGGGTCTAGCACAGATACGCAGTATTTT
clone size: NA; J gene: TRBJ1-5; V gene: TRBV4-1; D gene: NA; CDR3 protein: CASSQVRGLVSNQPQHF; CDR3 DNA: TGCGCCAGCAGCCAAGTACGGGGGTTGGTAAGCAATCAGCCCCAGCATTTT
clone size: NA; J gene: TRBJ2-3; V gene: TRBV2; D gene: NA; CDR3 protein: CASSYDRGGTDTQYF; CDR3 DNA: TGTGCCAGCAGTTACGACCGCGGCGGCACAGATACGCAGTATTTT
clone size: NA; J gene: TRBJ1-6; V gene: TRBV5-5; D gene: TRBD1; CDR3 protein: CASSSPAGGANSPLHF; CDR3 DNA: TGTGCCAGCAGCTCACCCGCAGGGGGCGCGAACTCACCCCTCCACTTT
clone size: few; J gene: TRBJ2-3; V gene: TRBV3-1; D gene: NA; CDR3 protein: CASSQGTGDTQYF; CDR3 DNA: TGTGCCAGCAGCCAAGGCACGGGAGATACGCAGTATTTT